Listed below are T cell receptor beta chains from one sample, sequenced in a study of blood T cell repertoires in COVID-19. Repertoires were generated with immunoSEQ multiplex PCR, while TCRdb's copy carries only in-frame clones and drops some. The sample lists 97,000 or so clones, about nine tenths occurring once. The sequenced sample consisted of peripheral blood. The receptors were sampled from a woman aged 50 to 60 with COVID-19, enrolled during active disease. The CDR3 runs from the conserved cysteine through the conserved F or W. D genes are given only for firm matches. Rows may omit the clone size; those that give it use once, few, many or a size class.

abundance,j_gene,d_gene,v_gene,CDR3nt,CDR3aa
-,TRBJ2-3,TRBD2,TRBV15,TGTGCCACCAGCAGGAGGGCCGCACTAGCGGGCACAGATACGCAGTATTTT,CATSRRAALAGTDTQYF
-,TRBJ1-1,-,TRBV24-1,TGTGCCACCAGTGATTCCTATACCCCGCAAGCGTTCTTT,CATSDSYTPQAFF
-,TRBJ2-7,TRBD1,TRBV7-2,TGTGCCAGCAGCCCCCAGGGGGCCAGCTCCTACGAGCAGTACTTC,CASSPQGASSYEQYF
-,TRBJ2-7,TRBD1,TRBV27,TGTGCCAGCGCCCCCGGGACAGAGACCTACGAGCAGTACTTC,CASAPGTETYEQYF
once,TRBJ2-7,TRBD1,TRBV4-2,TGTGCCAGCAGCCCCTGGACAGGTTCTTACGAGCAGTACTTC,CASSPWTGSYEQYF
-,TRBJ2-7,TRBD1,TRBV19,TGTGCCAGTAGTATTGGGGCGACAGGGGGCAGGTACGAGCAGTACTTC,CASSIGATGGRYEQYF
-,TRBJ1-6,-,TRBV11-2,TGTGCCAGCAGCTTGGGAGGTAGATCACCCCTCCACTTT,CASSLGGRSPLHF
-,TRBJ2-2,TRBD2,TRBV28,TGTGCCAGCAGGTGGTTAGAGCCTAGCGGAGACACCGGGGAGCTGTTTTTT,CASRWLEPSGDTGELFF
-,TRBJ1-1,-,TRBV7-9,TGTGCCAGCATTGAGGATTCTGAAGCTTTCTTT,CASIEDSEAFF
-,TRBJ2-7,-,TRBV3-1/TRBV3-2,TGTGCCAGCAGCCAAGATCTCCACGAGCAGTACTTC,CASSQDLHEQYF
-,TRBJ1-4,TRBD1,TRBV14,TGTGCCAGCAGCCTGACAGGGTTCGAAAAACTGTTTTTT,CASSLTGFEKLFF